This entry concerns a single T cell receptor beta chain. These data belong to a study of OX40 agonist ivuxolimab in advanced cancers. This table comes from immunoSEQ multiplex PCR, and its TCRdb copy is limited to in-frame clones, with some not included. The table lists approximately 100,000 clones, 90% of them singletons. V lost 4 bases and J lost 0, with 12 bases in between. The CDR3 loop spans 16 amino acids. CDR1 is MGHRA, CDR2 YSYEKL, per germline. The V and J genes are TRBV4-1 and TRBJ1-4, with a possible D match to TRBD1 (6 bases). Material: CD4+ or CD8+ T cells sorted from blood, obtained in a trial of the OX40 agonist ivuxolimab. This clonotype originated in an adult with an advanced solid tumor such as melanoma, head and neck, liver or kidney cancer. CDR3 sequence reads: CASSLRTVATNEKLFF. The CDR3 DNA follows: TGCGCCAGCAGCCTTCGGACAGTTGCAACTAATGAAAAACTGTTTTTT.